A selection of T cell receptor beta chains follows, all from one sample in a study of OX40 agonist ivuxolimab in advanced cancers. TCRdb's copy holds only in-frame clones and misses some; the assay was immunoSEQ multiplex PCR. The sample contains roughly 50,000 clones, roughly 90% of which appear only once. Sequencing used CD4+ or CD8+ T cells sorted from blood, obtained in a trial of the OX40 agonist ivuxolimab. The source is an adult with an advanced solid tumor such as melanoma, head and neck, liver or kidney cancer. The CDR3 runs from the conserved cysteine through the conserved F or W. The D gene is left open where the match is weak. Size tells how often a clone was seen (once, few, many) or the class of an expanded clone, and some rows leave it out.

clone_size j_call v_call d_call cdr3_nt cdr3_aa
- TRBJ2-3 TRBV7-8 TRBD2 TGTGCCAGCAGCTTAGCTAGCGGGGGGGCAGATACGCAGTATTTT CASSLASGGADTQYF
once TRBJ2-6 TRBV10-1 - TGCGCCAGCAGTGAGTTAACAGGGGGGGCGGGGGCCAACGTCCTGACTTTC CASSELTGGAGANVLTF
- TRBJ1-6 TRBV4-3 - TGCGCCAGCAGCCAAGACGACGGGGGGCGATCACCCCTCCACTTT CASSQDDGGRSPLHF
- TRBJ2-7 TRBV9 - TGTGCCAGCAGCGCCCCGGGACACCCCTACGAGCAGTACTTC CASSAPGHPYEQYF
- TRBJ2-7 TRBV7-2 - TGTGCCAGCAGCTCAAGGGCCCGCTCCTACGAGCAGTACTTC CASSSRARSYEQYF
- TRBJ2-5 TRBV9 TRBD2 TGTGCCAGCAGCGGAACTAGCGGAGGGGACTTCCGAACCCAGTACTTC CASSGTSGGDFRTQYF
- TRBJ1-1 TRBV13 TRBD1 TGTGCCAGCAGCAGAGGGGACAGGGGGCTCGGGTTGGGTGAATTAACTGAAGCTTTCTTT CASSRGDRGLGLGELTEAFF
- TRBJ1-1 TRBV6-6 TRBD1 TGTGCCAGCAGTTACTCTTTAGGACAGGGAGACACTGAAGCTTTCTTT CASSYSLGQGDTEAFF
- TRBJ1-5 TRBV27 - TGTGCCAGCAGTTTAGGGTTCAATCAGCCCCAGCATTTT CASSLGFNQPQHF
- TRBJ1-2 TRBV7-9 TRBD1 TGTGCCAGCAGCCCCACGACAGGGAGAAGATCTAACTATGGCTACACCTTC CASSPTTGRRSNYGYTF
- TRBJ1-2 TRBV6-5 - TGTGCCAGCAGTACCTTCAGGGGTTTTTACTATGGCTACACCTTC CASSTFRGFYYGYTF
- TRBJ2-7 TRBV2 TRBD2 TGTGCCAGCAGTGAGACCAGGACTAGCGGATACTCCTACGAGCAGTACTTC CASSETRTSGYSYEQYF
- TRBJ1-3 TRBV4-3 - TGCGCCAGCAGCCAACCCAGGTCGTCTGGAAACACCATATATTTT CASSQPRSSGNTIYF
- TRBJ2-1 TRBV7-9 TRBD1 TGTGCCAGCAGAGGGACAGGGAAAAATGAGCAGTTCTTC CASRGTGKNEQFF
- TRBJ2-3 TRBV27 TRBD2 TGTGCCAGCAGTTTATCGCGGGGGACTAGCGGGAGGCCCTATAGCACAGATACGCAGTATTTT CASSLSRGTSGRPYSTDTQYF
- TRBJ2-1 TRBV7-3 TRBD2 TGTGCCAGCAGCTTAGGAGGGGGGGGACTAGCGGGAGCTACTGAGCAGTTCTTC CASSLGGGGLAGATEQFF
- TRBJ2-7 TRBV9 - TGTGCCAGCAGATTACAGGGCGGCGAGCAGTACTTC CASRLQGGEQYF
- TRBJ2-2 TRBV6-4 TRBD2 TGTGCCAGCAGTGTAAATAGCGGGGGCACCGGGGAGCTGTTTTTT CASSVNSGGTGELFF
- TRBJ2-3 TRBV4-2 TRBD1 TGTGCCAGCAGCCAACGAGGACAGGGCCCAGATACGCAGTATTTT CASSQRGQGPDTQYF
- TRBJ1-6 TRBV7-9 - TGTGCCAGCAGCTTAGCCCGAGGACCGGGGGGTTCACCCCTCCACTTT CASSLARGPGGSPLHF
- TRBJ2-1 TRBV25-1 - TGTGCCAGCGGAAAGTACGCATATGAGCAGTTCTTC CASGKYAYEQFF
- TRBJ2-7 TRBV10-3 TRBD1 TGTGCCAGCAGTATACAGGGGGCGGAATACGAGCAGTACTTC CASSIQGAEYEQYF
- TRBJ2-6 TRBV29-1 - TGCAGCGTTGTCCTGCGCGACTCTGGGGCCAACGTCCTGACTTTC CSVVLRDSGANVLTF
- TRBJ2-7 TRBV4-1 - TGCGCCAGCAGCCAAGAGCAGTGGAGCTCCTACGAGCAGTACTTC CASSQEQWSSYEQYF
- TRBJ1-4 TRBV10-1 - TGCGCCAGCAGCCCGCGGGATCGCCTCAATGAAAAACTGTTTTTT CASSPRDRLNEKLFF
- TRBJ1-1 TRBV7-6 - TGTGCCAGCAGCTTAGCAAGAGGTGGGAACACTGAAGCTTTCTTT CASSLARGGNTEAFF
- TRBJ1-1 TRBV5-5 TRBD1 TGTGCCAGCACGATACAGGGGGCGCCCACTGAAGCTTTCTTT CASTIQGAPTEAFF
once TRBJ2-7 TRBV19 - TGTGCCAGTAGTCCGGGGCAGGGAACCTACGAGCAGTACTTC CASSPGQGTYEQYF
- TRBJ2-2 TRBV13 - TGTGCCAGCAGCCCCCGGGGCGACAGAGACACCGGGGAGCTGTTTTTT CASSPRGDRDTGELFF
- TRBJ2-1 TRBV5-8 - TGTGCCAGCAGCTTGGCTCGAGGATCCTCCTACAATGAGCAGTTCTTC CASSLARGSSYNEQFF
- TRBJ1-1 TRBV9 - TGTGCCAGCAGCGCCCCGGGGGTCACTGAAGCTTTCTTT CASSAPGVTEAFF
- TRBJ2-2 TRBV4-3 - TGCGCCAGCAGCCCTTCTTTCCAGGGGGGCACCGGGGAGCTGTTTTTT CASSPSFQGGTGELFF
- TRBJ1-1 TRBV5-4 TRBD1 TGTGCCAGCAGTCCACCACAGGGGGCAAGGGCTGAAGCTTTCTTT CASSPPQGARAEAFF
- TRBJ2-3 TRBV11-3 TRBD1 TGTGCCAGCAGCTTCGGGACAGCAGATACGCAGTATTTT CASSFGTADTQYF
- TRBJ1-1 TRBV6-5 - TGTGCCAGCAGTTGGTCCTTGGGGGTGAACACTGAAGCTTTCTTT CASSWSLGVNTEAFF
- TRBJ1-2 TRBV30 TRBD1 TGTGCCGGGCCTGGACAGGCCGTGGTGGATGGCTACACCTTC CAGPGQAVVDGYTF
once TRBJ2-7 TRBV7-5 - TGTGCCAGAACACTGTGTGGGGGGGGGTCCACATTGGAGCAGTACTTC CARTLCGGGSTLEQYF
once TRBJ1-1 TRBV27 - TGTGCCAGCAGCATCATAGGGAGGGCGAACACTGAAGCTTTCTTT CASSIIGRANTEAFF
- TRBJ2-7 TRBV11-3 - TGTGCCAGCAGCCCAGGGGACACGTACGAGCAGTACTTC CASSPGDTYEQYF
- TRBJ2-7 TRBV9 - TGTGCCAGCAGCGTGGGTGGAGAGTACGAGCAGTACTTC CASSVGGEYEQYF
once TRBJ2-7 TRBV10-3 TRBD1 TGTGCCATCAGTGAGTCATGGGACAGGAACTACGAGCAGTACTTC CAISESWDRNYEQYF
- TRBJ1-2 TRBV30 TRBD1 TGTGCCTGGCCAGGACAGGGACGCGGCTACACCTTC CAWPGQGRGYTF
once TRBJ2-7 TRBV27 - TGTGCCAGCAGTTTGCAGCACTCCTACGAGCAGTACTTC CASSLQHSYEQYF
few TRBJ2-7 TRBV6-5 - TGTGCCAGCAGTCCGGGACTCTTCTACGAGCAGTACTTC CASSPGLFYEQYF
- TRBJ2-7 TRBV5-1 - TGCGCCAGCAGCGATCCTAGCGCCCAGAGGATCTACGAGCAGTACTTC CASSDPSAQRIYEQYF
- TRBJ2-7 TRBV5-1 TRBD1 TGCGCCAGCAGCTTGGGGACAGGGGGTTCTTACGAGCAGTACTTC CASSLGTGGSYEQYF
- TRBJ2-1 TRBV29-1 - TGCAGCGTTTCCGCGGGACCTGTGTACAATGAGCAGTTCTTC CSVSAGPVYNEQFF
- TRBJ2-1 TRBV19 - TGTGCCAGTAGTTTGACAGGCAACAATGAGCAGTTCTTC CASSLTGNNEQFF